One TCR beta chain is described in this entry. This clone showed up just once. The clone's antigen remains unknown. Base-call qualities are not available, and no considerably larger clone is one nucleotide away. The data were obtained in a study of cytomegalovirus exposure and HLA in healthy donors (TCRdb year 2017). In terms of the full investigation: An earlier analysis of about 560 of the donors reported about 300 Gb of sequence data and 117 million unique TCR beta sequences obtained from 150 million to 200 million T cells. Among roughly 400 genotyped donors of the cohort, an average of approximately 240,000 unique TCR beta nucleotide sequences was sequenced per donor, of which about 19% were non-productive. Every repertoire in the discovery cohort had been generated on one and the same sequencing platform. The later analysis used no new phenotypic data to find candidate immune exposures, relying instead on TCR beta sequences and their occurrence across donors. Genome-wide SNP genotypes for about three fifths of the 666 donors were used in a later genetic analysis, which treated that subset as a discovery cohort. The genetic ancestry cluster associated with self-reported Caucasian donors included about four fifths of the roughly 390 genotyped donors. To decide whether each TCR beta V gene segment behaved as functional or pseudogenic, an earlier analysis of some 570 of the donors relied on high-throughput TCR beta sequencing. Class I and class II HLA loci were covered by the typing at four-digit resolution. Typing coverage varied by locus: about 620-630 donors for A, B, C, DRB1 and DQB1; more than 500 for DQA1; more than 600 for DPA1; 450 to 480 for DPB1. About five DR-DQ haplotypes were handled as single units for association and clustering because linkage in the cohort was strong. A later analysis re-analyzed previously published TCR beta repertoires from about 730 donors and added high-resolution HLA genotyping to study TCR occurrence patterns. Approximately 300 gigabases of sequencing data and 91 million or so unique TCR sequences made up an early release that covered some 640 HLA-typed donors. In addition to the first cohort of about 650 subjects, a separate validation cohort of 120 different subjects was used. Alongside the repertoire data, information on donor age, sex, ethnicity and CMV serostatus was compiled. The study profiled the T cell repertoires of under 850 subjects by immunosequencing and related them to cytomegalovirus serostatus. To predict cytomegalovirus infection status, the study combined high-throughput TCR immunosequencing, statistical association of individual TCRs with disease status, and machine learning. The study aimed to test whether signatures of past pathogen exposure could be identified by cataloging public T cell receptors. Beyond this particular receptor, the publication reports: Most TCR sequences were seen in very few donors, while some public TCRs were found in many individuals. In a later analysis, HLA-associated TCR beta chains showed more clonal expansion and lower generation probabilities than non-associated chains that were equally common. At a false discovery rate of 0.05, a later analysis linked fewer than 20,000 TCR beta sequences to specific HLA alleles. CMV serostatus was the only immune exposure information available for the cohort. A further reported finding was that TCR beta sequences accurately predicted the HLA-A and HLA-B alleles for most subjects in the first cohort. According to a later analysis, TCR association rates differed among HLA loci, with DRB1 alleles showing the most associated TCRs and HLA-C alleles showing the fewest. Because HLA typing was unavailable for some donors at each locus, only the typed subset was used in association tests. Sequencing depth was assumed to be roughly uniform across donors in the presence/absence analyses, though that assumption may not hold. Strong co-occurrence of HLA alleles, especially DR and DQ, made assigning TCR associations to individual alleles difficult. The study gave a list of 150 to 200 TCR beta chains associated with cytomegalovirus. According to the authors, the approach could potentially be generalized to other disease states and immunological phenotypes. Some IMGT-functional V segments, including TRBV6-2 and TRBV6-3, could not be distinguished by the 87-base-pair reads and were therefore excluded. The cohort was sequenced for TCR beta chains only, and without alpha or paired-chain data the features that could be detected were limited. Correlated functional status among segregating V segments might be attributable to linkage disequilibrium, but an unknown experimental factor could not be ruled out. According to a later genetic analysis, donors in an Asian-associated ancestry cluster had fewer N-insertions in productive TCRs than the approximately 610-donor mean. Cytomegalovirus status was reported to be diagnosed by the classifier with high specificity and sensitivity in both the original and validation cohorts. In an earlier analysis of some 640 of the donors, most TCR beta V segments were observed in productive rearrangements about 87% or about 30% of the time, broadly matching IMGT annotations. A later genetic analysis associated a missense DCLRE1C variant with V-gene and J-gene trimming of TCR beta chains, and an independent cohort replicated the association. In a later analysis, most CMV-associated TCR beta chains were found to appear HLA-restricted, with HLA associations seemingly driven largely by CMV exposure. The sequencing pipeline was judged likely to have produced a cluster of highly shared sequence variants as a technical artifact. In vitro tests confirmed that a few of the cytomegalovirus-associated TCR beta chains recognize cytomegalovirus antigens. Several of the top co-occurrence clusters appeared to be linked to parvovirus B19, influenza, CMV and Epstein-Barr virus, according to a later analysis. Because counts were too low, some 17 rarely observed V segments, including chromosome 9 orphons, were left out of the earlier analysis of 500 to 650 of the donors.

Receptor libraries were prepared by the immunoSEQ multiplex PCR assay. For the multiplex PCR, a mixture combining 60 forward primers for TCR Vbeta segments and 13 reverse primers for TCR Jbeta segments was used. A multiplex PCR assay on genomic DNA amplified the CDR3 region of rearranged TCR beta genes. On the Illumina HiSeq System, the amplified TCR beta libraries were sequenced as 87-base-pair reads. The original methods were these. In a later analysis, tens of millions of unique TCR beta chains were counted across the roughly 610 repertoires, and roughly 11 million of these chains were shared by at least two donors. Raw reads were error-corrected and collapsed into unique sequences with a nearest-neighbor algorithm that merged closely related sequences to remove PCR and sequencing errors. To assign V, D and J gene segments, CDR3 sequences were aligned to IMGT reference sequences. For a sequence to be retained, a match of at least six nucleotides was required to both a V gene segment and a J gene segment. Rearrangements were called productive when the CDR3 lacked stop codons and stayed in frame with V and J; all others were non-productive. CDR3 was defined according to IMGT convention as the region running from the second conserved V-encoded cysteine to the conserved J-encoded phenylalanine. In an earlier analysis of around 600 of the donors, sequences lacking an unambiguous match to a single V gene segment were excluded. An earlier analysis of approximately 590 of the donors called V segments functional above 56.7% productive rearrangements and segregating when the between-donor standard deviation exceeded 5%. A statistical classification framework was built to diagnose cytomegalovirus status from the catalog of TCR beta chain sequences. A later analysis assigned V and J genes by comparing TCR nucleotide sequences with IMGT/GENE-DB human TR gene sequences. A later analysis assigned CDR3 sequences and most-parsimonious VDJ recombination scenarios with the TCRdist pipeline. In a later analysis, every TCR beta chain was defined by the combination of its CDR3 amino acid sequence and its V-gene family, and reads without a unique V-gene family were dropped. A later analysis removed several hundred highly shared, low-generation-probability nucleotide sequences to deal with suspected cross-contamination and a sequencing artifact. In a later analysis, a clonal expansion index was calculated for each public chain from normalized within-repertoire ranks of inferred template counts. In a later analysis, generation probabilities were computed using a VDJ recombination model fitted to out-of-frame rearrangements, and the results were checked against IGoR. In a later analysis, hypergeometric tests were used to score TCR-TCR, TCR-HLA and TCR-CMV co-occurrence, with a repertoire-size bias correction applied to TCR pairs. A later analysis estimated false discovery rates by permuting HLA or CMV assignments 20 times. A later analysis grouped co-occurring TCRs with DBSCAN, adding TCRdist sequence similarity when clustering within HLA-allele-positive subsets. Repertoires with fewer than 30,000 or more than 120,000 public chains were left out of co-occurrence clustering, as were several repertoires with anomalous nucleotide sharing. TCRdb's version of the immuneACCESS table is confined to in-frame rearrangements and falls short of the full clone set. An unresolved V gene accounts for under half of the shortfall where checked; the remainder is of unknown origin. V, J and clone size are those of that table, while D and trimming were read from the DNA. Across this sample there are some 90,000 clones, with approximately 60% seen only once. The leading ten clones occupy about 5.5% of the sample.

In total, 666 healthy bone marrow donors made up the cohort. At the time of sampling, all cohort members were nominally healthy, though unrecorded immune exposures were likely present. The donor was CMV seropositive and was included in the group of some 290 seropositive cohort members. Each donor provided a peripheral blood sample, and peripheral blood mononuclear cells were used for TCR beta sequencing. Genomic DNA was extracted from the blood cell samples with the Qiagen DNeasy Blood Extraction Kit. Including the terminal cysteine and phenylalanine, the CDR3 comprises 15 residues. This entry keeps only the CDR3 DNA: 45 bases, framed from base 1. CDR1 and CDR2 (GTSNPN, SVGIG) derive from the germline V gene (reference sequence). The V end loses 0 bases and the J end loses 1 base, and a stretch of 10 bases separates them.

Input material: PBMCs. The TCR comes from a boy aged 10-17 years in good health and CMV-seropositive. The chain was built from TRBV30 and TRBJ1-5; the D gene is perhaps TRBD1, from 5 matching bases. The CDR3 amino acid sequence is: CAWSVRGGSNQPQHF. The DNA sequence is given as TGTGCCTGGAGTGTACGTGGGGGGAGCAATCAGCCCCAGCATTTT.